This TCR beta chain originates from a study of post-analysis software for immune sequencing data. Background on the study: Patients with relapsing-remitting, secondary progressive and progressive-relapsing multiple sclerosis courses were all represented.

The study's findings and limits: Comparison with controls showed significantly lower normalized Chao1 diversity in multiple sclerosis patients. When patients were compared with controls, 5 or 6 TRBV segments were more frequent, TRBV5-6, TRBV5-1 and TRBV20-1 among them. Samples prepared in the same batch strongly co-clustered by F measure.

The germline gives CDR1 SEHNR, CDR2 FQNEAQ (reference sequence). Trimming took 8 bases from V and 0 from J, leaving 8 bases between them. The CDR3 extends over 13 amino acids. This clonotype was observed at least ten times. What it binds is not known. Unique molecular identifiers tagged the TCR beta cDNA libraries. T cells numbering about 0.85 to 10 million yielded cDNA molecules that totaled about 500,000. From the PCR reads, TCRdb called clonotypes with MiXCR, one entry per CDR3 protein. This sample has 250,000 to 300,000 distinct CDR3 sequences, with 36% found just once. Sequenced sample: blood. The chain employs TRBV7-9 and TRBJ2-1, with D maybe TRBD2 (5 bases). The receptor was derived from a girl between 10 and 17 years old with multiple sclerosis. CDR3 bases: TGTGCCAGCGAGGGAAGCTCCTACAATGAGCAGTTCTTC. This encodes CASEGSSYNEQFF. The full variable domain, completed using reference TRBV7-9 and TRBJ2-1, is DTGVSQNPRHKITKRGQNVTFRCDPISEHNRLYWYRQTLGQGPEFLTYFQNEAQLEKSRLLSDRFSAERPKGSFSTLEIQRTEQGDSAMYLCASEGSSYNEQFFGPGTRLTVL.